The rows below give T cell receptor beta chains drawn from one sample of a study of CD8 T cells in Susac syndrome. One entry per CDR3 protein, called by TCRdb with MiXCR from the immunoSEQ multiplex PCR reads. The table shows fewer than 200,000 distinct CDR3 sequences, with just under 95% occurring only once. Sequenced input: CD4+ T cells from PBMCs. These receptors were collected from a human donor in good health. Each CDR3 is given with its conserved first and last residue. The D gene is left open where the match is weak. The size entry is marked missing in some rows and otherwise reads once, few, many or a size class.

v_call	j_call	clone_size	d_call	cdr3_nt	cdr3_aa
TRBV20-1	TRBJ2-3	.	TRBD2	TGCAGTGCTAGATCCCCGACTAGCGGGAGCACAGATACGCAGTATTTT	CSARSPTSGSTDTQYF
TRBV7-9	TRBJ2-7	.	TRBD1	TGTGCCAGCAGCTCTCTTGACAGGGTGAAGAACGAGCAGTACTTC	CASSSLDRVKNEQYF
TRBV3-1	TRBJ2-7	.	.	TGTGCCAGCAGCCCACCTGGGACGTTGGGGCAGTACTTC	CASSPPGTLGQYF
TRBV19	TRBJ2-7	.	.	TGTGCCACCACCGACAGTTTCGGGCTCGAGCAGTACTTC	CATTDSFGLEQYF
TRBV29-1	TRBJ2-1	.	TRBD2	TGCAGCGTTGGGACTAGCGGGATCGATGAGCAGTTCTTC	CSVGTSGIDEQFF
TRBV25-1	TRBJ2-2	.	.	TGTGCCAGCTCGGGACCGACCAACACCGGGGAGCTGTTTTTT	CASSGPTNTGELFF
TRBV7-9	TRBJ2-3	.	.	TGTGCCAGCAGCTCAAAAGGGGGAGCCACAGATACGCAGTATTTT	CASSSKGGATDTQYF
TRBV27	TRBJ2-7	.	.	TGTGCCAGCAGCCACGGAGGGGGCGGCGACGAGCAGTACTTC	CASSHGGGGDEQYF
TRBV7-2	TRBJ2-7	.	TRBD1	TGTGCCAGCAGCTTACGACAGGGGGCGCCTTACGAGCAGTACTTC	CASSLRQGAPYEQYF
TRBV28	TRBJ2-5	once	.	TGTGCCAGCAGTTTAGCAGGGTCTGAGACCCAGTACTTC	CASSLAGSETQYF
TRBV20-1	TRBJ2-1	.	.	TGCAGTGCTAGTCCTCGACCGGCTGAGCAGTTCTTC	CSASPRPAEQFF
TRBV27	TRBJ2-1	.	TRBD2	TGTGCCAGCAAGGGACTAGCGGGGTACAATGAGCAGTTCTTC	CASKGLAGYNEQFF
TRBV24-1	TRBJ2-5	.	TRBD2	TGTGCCGTCCAATCTCCCCGGACTAGCGGGAACCAAGAGACCCAGTACTTC	CAVQSPRTSGNQETQYF
TRBV28	TRBJ2-3	.	.	TGTGCCAGCAGTTTGGGGGGAGTTACAGATACGCAGTATTTT	CASSLGGVTDTQYF
TRBV6-2/TRBV6-3	TRBJ2-7	.	TRBD2	TGTGCCAGCAGTTACTCGTGGCTAGCGGACTACGAGCAGTACTTC	CASSYSWLADYEQYF
TRBV30	TRBJ2-3	.	.	TGTGCCTGGAGTGTACTGCGGAGCACAGATACGCAGTATTTT	CAWSVLRSTDTQYF
TRBV20-1	TRBJ2-5	.	.	TGCAGTGCTAGAGTTGGCAGATGGGAGACCCAGTACTTC	CSARVGRWETQYF
TRBV29-1	TRBJ2-5	.	TRBD2	TGCAGCGGATTGGCGGGAGAAGAGACCCAGTACTTC	CSGLAGEETQYF
TRBV12-3/TRBV12-4	TRBJ1-1	.	.	TGTGCCAGCAAACTGAGGGGAGGGGCGAACACTGAAGCTTTCTTT	CASKLRGGANTEAFF
TRBV2	TRBJ1-5	.	TRBD1	TGTGCCAGCAGCCCCGGGACAGGGGGCAATCAGCCCCAGCATTTT	CASSPGTGGNQPQHF
TRBV15	TRBJ2-5	once	TRBD2	TGTGCCACCAGCAGAGGACTAGCGGGACAGGAGACCCAGTACTTC	CATSRGLAGQETQYF
TRBV29-1	TRBJ1-2	.	.	TGCAGCGCCCTCCCCTGGGATGGCTACACCTTC	CSALPWDGYTF
TRBV29-1	TRBJ2-7	.	TRBD1	TGCAGCGTAGCTGGACAGGGGATTTACGAGCAGTACTTC	CSVAGQGIYEQYF
TRBV3-1	TRBJ2-5	.	.	TGTGCCAGCAGCCTCGAGACGGGATTAGAGACCCAGTACTTC	CASSLETGLETQYF
TRBV29-1	TRBJ1-2	.	.	TGCAGCGTCGGACGCCAGGGAGGTTATAGTGGCTACACCTTC	CSVGRQGGYSGYTF
TRBV3-1	TRBJ2-2	.	TRBD2	TGTGCCAGCAGCCTCGGACTAGCGGGTGGCACCGGGGAGCTGTTTTTT	CASSLGLAGGTGELFF
TRBV7-9	TRBJ2-7	.	.	TGTGCCAGCAGACAACAGGGAGCCTACGAGCAGTACTTC	CASRQQGAYEQYF
TRBV14	TRBJ1-1	.	.	TGTGCCAGCAGCCTTTTGGGACGCTGGAACACTGAAGCTTTCTTT	CASSLLGRWNTEAFF
TRBV20-1	TRBJ2-5	.	.	TGCAGTGGAGCAGTCCAAGAGACCCAGTACTTC	CSGAVQETQYF
TRBV27	TRBJ2-1	.	.	TGTGCCAGCAGTGTCTACCGGGGTCTCATTAAACCCAATGAGCAGTTCTTC	CASSVYRGLIKPNEQFF
TRBV15	TRBJ2-7	.	TRBD2	TGTGCCACCAGCAGAGGAGACTGGCGGGAGGTTGGCGAGCAGTACTTC	CATSRGDWREVGEQYF
TRBV24-1	TRBJ2-1	few	.	TGTGCCACCAGTGGAACCAGGGGCCTAGGTGAGCAGTTCTTC	CATSGTRGLGEQFF
TRBV29-1	TRBJ2-1	.	.	TGCAGCGTTGTTGCAGGGGCAGGAAATGAGCAGTTCTTC	CSVVAGAGNEQFF
TRBV3-1	TRBJ2-3	.	TRBD2	TGTGCCAGCAGCCAAGAAAGACTAGCGGGAGGGCGGACAGATACGCAGTATTTT	CASSQERLAGGRTDTQYF
TRBV24-1	TRBJ2-1	.	.	TGTGCCACCAACTCCGGGACACGGGGGTACAATGAGCAGTTCTTC	CATNSGTRGYNEQFF
TRBV24-1	TRBJ2-1	.	TRBD2	TGTGCCACCAGTGATTCCCCGGGACTAGCGGGAGGGCCCTCCCACAATGAGCAGTTCTTC	CATSDSPGLAGGPSHNEQFF
TRBV12-3/TRBV12-4	TRBJ1-2	once	TRBD1	TGTGCCAGCAGCAAACAGGGGGCGTGGGGCTACACCTTC	CASSKQGAWGYTF
TRBV28	TRBJ1-2	.	.	TGTGCCAGCAGTGGGAGCCAGTTCTCCGGCTACACCTTC	CASSGSQFSGYTF
TRBV20-1	TRBJ1-1	once	TRBD1	TGCAGTGCTAGAGCCGGGGACAGGGGGGACACTGAAGCTTTCTTT	CSARAGDRGDTEAFF
TRBV19	TRBJ1-5	.	.	TGTGCCAGTAGTATCTTCTGGGGAGCCGGGGGCAATCAGCCCCAGCATTTT	CASSIFWGAGGNQPQHF
TRBV6-6	TRBJ1-1	.	.	TGTGCCAGCAGCCTGGACAGTAGGACTGAAGCTTTCTTT	CASSLDSRTEAFF
TRBV29-1	TRBJ2-7	few	.	TGCAGCGTTGTCCAGTACGACTACGAGCAGTACTTC	CSVVQYDYEQYF
TRBV9	TRBJ1-4	.	.	TGTGCCAGCAGCGTAGGTCCGGGGGAAAATGAAAAACTGTTTTTT	CASSVGPGENEKLFF
TRBV18	TRBJ1-1	once	.	TGTGCCAGCTCACTACACACTGAAGCTTTCTTT	CASSLHTEAFF
TRBV3-1	TRBJ2-1	once	.	TGTGCCAGCAGCCAAGAGCTAAGTAAGGTGGGCGATGAGCAGTTCTTC	CASSQELSKVGDEQFF
TRBV20-1	TRBJ2-5	.	.	TGCAGTGCCGACACTCAGGGACAATGGCAAGAGACCCAGTACTTC	CSADTQGQWQETQYF
TRBV9	TRBJ2-1	.	TRBD2	TGTGCCAGCAGCGCCGGGACTAACGCTAATGAGCAGTTCTTC	CASSAGTNANEQFF
TRBV20-1	TRBJ2-5	.	.	TGCAGTGCTAGAGATCTAGAACAGCACCTCACCTTTCAAGAGACCCAGTACTTC	CSARDLEQHLTFQETQYF